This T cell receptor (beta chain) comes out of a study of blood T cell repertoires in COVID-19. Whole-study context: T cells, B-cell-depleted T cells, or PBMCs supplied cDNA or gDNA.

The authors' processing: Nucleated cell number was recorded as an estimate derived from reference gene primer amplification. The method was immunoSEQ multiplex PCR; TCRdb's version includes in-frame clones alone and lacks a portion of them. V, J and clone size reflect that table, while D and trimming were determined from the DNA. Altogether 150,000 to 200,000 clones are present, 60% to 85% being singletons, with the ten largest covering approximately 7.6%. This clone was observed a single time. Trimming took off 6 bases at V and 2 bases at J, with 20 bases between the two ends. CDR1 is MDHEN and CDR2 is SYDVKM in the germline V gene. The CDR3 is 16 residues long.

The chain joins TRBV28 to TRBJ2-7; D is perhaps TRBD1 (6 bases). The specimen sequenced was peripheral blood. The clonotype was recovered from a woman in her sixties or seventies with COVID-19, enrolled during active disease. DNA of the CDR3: TGTGCCAGCAGCTCTGGCCCGACTGACAGGCCCTACGAGCAGTACGTC. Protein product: CASSSGPTDRPYEQYV.